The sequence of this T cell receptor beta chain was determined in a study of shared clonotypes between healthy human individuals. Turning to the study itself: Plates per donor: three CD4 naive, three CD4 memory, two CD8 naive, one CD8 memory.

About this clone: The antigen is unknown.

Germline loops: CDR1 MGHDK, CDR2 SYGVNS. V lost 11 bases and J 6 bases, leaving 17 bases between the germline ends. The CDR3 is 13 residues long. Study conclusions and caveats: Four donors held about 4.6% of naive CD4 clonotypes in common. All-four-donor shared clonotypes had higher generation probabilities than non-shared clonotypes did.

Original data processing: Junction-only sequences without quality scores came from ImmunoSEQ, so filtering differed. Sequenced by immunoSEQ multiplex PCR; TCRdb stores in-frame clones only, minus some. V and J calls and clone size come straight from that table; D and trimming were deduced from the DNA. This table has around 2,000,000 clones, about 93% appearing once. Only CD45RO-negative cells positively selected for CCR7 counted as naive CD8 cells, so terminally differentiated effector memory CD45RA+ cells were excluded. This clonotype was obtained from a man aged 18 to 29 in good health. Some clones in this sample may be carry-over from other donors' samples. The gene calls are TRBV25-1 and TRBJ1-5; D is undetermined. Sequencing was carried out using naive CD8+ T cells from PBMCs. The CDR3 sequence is CAPPRGVAQPQHF. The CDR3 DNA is TGTGCCCCCCCTCGCGGCGTGGCTCAGCCCCAGCATTTT. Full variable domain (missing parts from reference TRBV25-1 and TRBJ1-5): EADIYQTPRYLVIGTGKKITLECSQTMGHDKMYWYQQDPGMELHLIHYSYGVNSTEKGDLSSESTVSRIRTEHFPLTLESARPSHTSQYLCAPPRGVAQPQHFGDGTRLSIL.